This T cell receptor (beta chain) is from a study of blood T cells in healthy people across ages. Study context: Per two T cells, about one barcoded beta molecule was captured through template switching.

With respect to this clonotype: Its antigen is as yet unknown.

The authors ran a second PCR of 7 to 11 cycles using a sample-barcoded 5' primer and a J-beta primer mix. Using its own MiXCR run on the 5' RACE reads, TCRdb lists one record per CDR3 protein. The sample lists about 1.1 million distinct CDR3 sequences; around two fifths were seen once. This CDR3 has 13 amino acids. Looked up from germline, CDR1 is DFQATT and CDR2 is SNEGSKA (reference sequence). With V trimmed by 5 bases and J by 8 bases, 9 bases remained unmatched. Per sample, a minimum of 6 million PBMCs were isolated. Study-wide results and caveats: Roughly linear age-related decline in beta diversity appeared, significant by age about 40. There was no known CMV status for donors, so expanded clonotype changes were possibly confounded.

Material: blood. This chain connects TRBV20-1 to TRBJ1-3; the match to TRBD1 covers 7 bases. The TCR sequence derives from a man aged 18 to 35 in good health. CDR3 DNA sequence: TGCAGTGCTGTGGGACAGAGAAGCGACACCATATATTTT. The encoded protein is CSAVGQRSDTIYF.